Shown below are 27 T cell receptor beta chains from a single sample sequenced in a study of blood T cell repertoires in COVID-19. TCRdb's copy holds only in-frame clones and misses some; the assay was immunoSEQ multiplex PCR. The data show approximately 400,000 clones, roughly 91% seen once. The material sequenced was PBMCs or T cells enriched from blood (not recorded which). The receptors shown here come from a woman between 18 and 30 years old who had recovered from COVID-19.

The chain links TRBV11-2 to TRBJ2-2; D might be TRBD2 (6 bases). CDR3 length: 16 amino acids. Germline V gene data show CDR1 as SGHAT and CDR2 as FQNNGV. Trimming took 1 base from V and 1 from J, leaving 10 bases between them. The CDR3 nucleotides are TGTGCCAGCAGCTTAGTCACGGGGGAGAACACCGGGGAGCTGTTTTTT. Its protein is CASSLVTGENTGELFF.

The chain couples TRBV24-1 to TRBJ1-5; D is ambiguous. The germline V and J ends were trimmed by 4 bases and 1 base, with 10 bases remaining between them. The CDR3 is made up of 15 amino acids. Germline V CDR1 and CDR2: KGHDR, SFDVKD. The CDR3: CATSDAGLSNQPQHF. In DNA, the CDR3 is TGTGCCACCAGTGACGCCGGACTGAGCAATCAGCCCCAGCATTTT.

This clone has a single count. CDR3 residues: CATSDPGKGANYGYTF. The CDR3 nucleotides read TGTGCCACCAGTGACCCAGGAAAGGGAGCTAACTATGGCTACACCTTC. The chain is built from TRBV24-1 and TRBJ1-2; no firm D call. V was clipped by 4 bases and J by 0 bases, with 14 bases between them. Germline V lookup: CDR1 KGHDR, CDR2 SFDVKD. This CDR3 has 16 amino acids.

This clone is a singleton in its sample. V and J are TRBV15 and TRBJ2-1; D perhaps matches TRBD1 (6 bases). V was pared by 5 bases and J by 5 bases, with 16 bases between. Germline V gives CDR1 LNHNV, CDR2 YYDKDF (reference sequence). The CDR3 is made up of 15 amino acids. DNA for the CDR3: TGTGCCACCAGCGAAAGAAGACAGGTGGACAATGAGCAGTTCTTC. Protein sequence: CATSERRQVDNEQFF.

To note about this clone: Germline and junction disagree at one end, which may indicate a read error. The V and J genes are TRBV6-6 and TRBJ2-7; TRBD2 matches 9 bases. There are 16 residues in the CDR3. Germline V gene lookup returns CDR1 MNHNY and CDR2 SVGAGI (reference sequence). This CDR3 is CASSYTGGRGGHEQYF. DNA of the CDR3: TGCGCCAGCAGTTACACCGGTGGGCGGGGGGGCCACGAGCAGTACTTC.

V and J are TRBV4-1 and TRBJ2-3, with 14 bases that match TRBD2. The germline gives CDR1 MGHRA, CDR2 YSYEKL. This CDR3 contains 15 residues. The J segment lost 6 bases and the V segment lost 1 base, leaving 0 bases of the junction unmatched. CDR3 nucleotide sequence: TGCGCCAGCAGCCAAGGGACTAGCGGGGGGGATACGCAGTATTTT. Translation: CASSQGTSGGDTQYF.

This clone was observed a single time. The rearrangement links TRBV24-1 to TRBJ2-1, with D possibly matching TRBD2 (5 bases). The CDR3 runs 13 residues. V gave up 6 bases and J gave up 7 bases, with 12 bases separating them. Germline V CDR1 and CDR2: KGHDR, SFDVKD. The CDR3 DNA reads TGTGCCACCAGTTTGGAGGCTATGAATGAGCAGTTCTTC. This gives the protein CATSLEAMNEQFF.

This clone occurred a few times. This chain links TRBV7-2 with TRBJ1-2; the match to TRBD1 covers 7 bases. Unmatched junction bases numbered 7, after V lost 1 base and J lost 8 bases. Per the germline V gene, CDR1 is SGHTA and CDR2 is FQGNSA. The CDR3 is 14 amino acids. CDR3 DNA: TGTGCCAGCAGCTTAGGGGGACAGAGCATGGGCTACACCTTC. Amino acids: CASSLGGQSMGYTF.

This sequence joins TRBV12-3 or TRBV12-4 and TRBJ1-1, with unresolved D. There are 13 residues in the CDR3. With 4 bases removed from V and 10 bases from J, the gap between germline ends came to 16 bases. This CDR3 reads CASSSSPLLRAFF. The CDR3, as DNA: TGTGCCAGCAGTTCAAGTCCTCTACTACGAGCTTTCTTT.

The chain combines TRBV27 with TRBJ1-1, with a tentative D call TRBD1 (5 bases). Per the germline V gene, CDR1 is MNHEY and CDR2 is SMNVEV (reference sequence). The CDR3 contains 13 residues. The germline V and J ends were trimmed by 9 bases and 3 bases, with 14 bases remaining between them. The CDR3 DNA sequence: TGTGCCAGTTGTGGGGGGGGTGACACTGAAGCTTTCTTT. Translating gives CASCGGGDTEAFF.

The gene calls are TRBV6-5 and TRBJ1-1, with D uncertain. The CDR3 is 14 residues long. CDR1 and CDR2 from the germline V gene are MNHEY and SVGAGI. Trimming pared 3 bases from V and 2 bases from J, leaving 10 bases between. The DNA of the CDR3 is TGTGCCAGCAGTTATCACAGCTACAACACTGAAGCTTTCTTT. This sequence encodes CASSYHSYNTEAFF.

V usage is TRBV7-2 and J usage is TRBJ1-2; D gene ambiguous. Trimming removed 1 base at V and 5 bases at J, with 11 bases between. Germline CDR1 and CDR2: SGHTA and FQGNSA. The CDR3 totals 14 residues. CDR3 amino acids: CASSLVNSLYGYTF. The CDR3 DNA reads TGTGCCAGCAGCTTAGTTAACAGCTTGTATGGCTACACCTTC.

The chain combines TRBV6-1 with TRBJ1-1; a weak D match, TRBD1 (5 bases). Deletions cut 2 bases from V and 6 bases from J, with 13 bases between. Germline CDR1 and CDR2: MNHNS and SASEGT. The CDR3 contains 14 residues. DNA for the CDR3: TGTGCCAGCAGTGAAACAGGACAATTTGCTGAAGCTTTCTTT. This translates into CASSETGQFAEAFF.

The rearrangement uses TRBV20-1 and TRBJ2-3; 10 positions match TRBD2. Germline V gives CDR1 DFQATT, CDR2 SNEGSKA (reference sequence). Trimming cost V 3 bases and J 2 bases; bases outside gene matches: 5. The CDR3 loop spans 15 amino acids. CDR3 sequence: CSASSLAGVTDTQYF. The CDR3, as DNA: TGCAGTGCTAGTAGTCTAGCGGGGGTCACAGATACGCAGTATTTT.

Written as DNA, the CDR3 is TGTGCTAGTGGTTTGTCGGGATCGAACACCGGGGAGCTGTTTTTT. Translation: CASGLSGSNTGELFF. The chain links TRBV12-5 to TRBJ2-2; the D gene is possibly TRBD2 (5 bases). Germline assignment: CDR1 LGHNT and CDR2 FRNRAP. Trimming cost V 2 bases and J 0 bases, with 7 bases left between them. The CDR3 is made up of 15 amino acids. Variable domain in full (rest from reference TRBV12-5 and TRBJ2-2): DARVTQTPRHKVTEMGQEVTMRCQPILGHNTVFWYRQTMMQGLELLAYFRNRAPLDDSGMPKDRFSAEMPDATLATLKIQPSEPRDSAVYFCASGLSGSNTGELFFGEGSRLTVL.

The rearrangement links TRBV3-1 (or the pseudogene TRBV3-2) to TRBJ2-1, with TRBD2 matching 7 bases. The V and J ends lost 1 base and 3 bases, in that order; junction bases with no gene match: 12. Germline-derived CDR1 and CDR2 are LGHDT and YNNKEL (reference sequence). The CDR3 is made up of 18 amino acids. In DNA form, the CDR3 reads TGTGCCAGCAGCCAAGGAAGCCCTGCGGGGGACTTCTACAATGAGCAGTTCTTC. It is translated as CASSQGSPAGDFYNEQFF.

A remark on this clone: The same CDR3 can be traced to other DNA sequences in this sample. V is TRBV7-2 and J is TRBJ2-3, with D possibly being TRBD1 (5 bases). From germline, CDR1 is SGHTA and CDR2 FQGNSA. V was shortened by 1 base and J by 4 bases, with 6 bases between the two germline ends. CDR3 size: 13 residues. The CDR3 bases are TGTGCCAGCAGCTTAGGGGGCCCAGATACGCAGTATTTT. Protein: CASSLGGPDTQYF.

The rearrangement links TRBV23-1 to TRBJ2-1; TRBD1 is a possible D gene (6 bases). TRBV23-1 counts as an open reading frame of uncertain function. The CDR3 covers 18 residues. V gave up 6 bases and J gave up 0 bases, with 21 bases separating them. CDR3 sequence: CASSPHSPGRGSYNEQFF. The CDR3 bases are TGCGCCAGCAGCCCCCATTCTCCTGGCAGGGGCTCCTACAATGAGCAGTTCTTC.

This chain links TRBV27 with TRBJ1-1; D uncertain. Looked up from germline, CDR1 is MNHEY and CDR2 is SMNVEV (reference sequence). The CDR3 spans 14 residues. Deletions cut 7 bases from V and 0 bases from J, with 12 bases between. The CDR3 DNA reads TGTGCCAGCATGAGGGAAAATTTGAACACTGAAGCTTTCTTT. Translated, it gives CASMRENLNTEAFF.

V usage is TRBV3-1 (or the pseudogene TRBV3-2) and J usage is TRBJ2-1, with a weak D call TRBD2 (5 bases). Trimming stripped 1 base from V and 0 bases from J, with 7 bases between. Germline-derived CDR1 and CDR2 are LGHDT and YNNKEL (reference sequence). The CDR3 loop spans 15 amino acids. CDR3 sequence reads: CASSQGTPSYNEQFF. CDR3 bases: TGTGCCAGCAGCCAAGGGACTCCCTCCTACAATGAGCAGTTCTTC.

This clone came up a few times. CDR3 sequence (DNA): TGTGCCAGCAGCATCAGCGGGGGCGGTCCCTACGAGCAGTACTTC. Translation: CASSISGGGPYEQYF. The V call is TRBV6-2 or TRBV6-3, the J call TRBJ2-7; 8 bases line up with TRBD2. V was pared by 6 bases and J by 2 bases, with 9 bases of the junction left unmatched. This CDR3 has 15 residues. Germline V gene lookup returns CDR1 MNHEY and CDR2 SVGEGT.

This clone was observed a single time. The rearrangement joins TRBV2 to TRBJ1-6, with D possibly matching TRBD1 (5 bases). Trimming pared 3 bases from V and 10 bases from J, leaving 16 bases between. CDR1 is SNHLY and CDR2 is FYNNEI in the germline V gene. The CDR3 has 15 residues. As DNA, the CDR3 is TGTGCCAGCAGTGACCAGGGTGAGGTGGGATCACCCCTCCACTTT. Translating gives CASSDQGEVGSPLHF.

The chain joins TRBV7-9 to TRBJ2-3; TRBD2 matches 8 bases. Germline V CDR1 and CDR2: SEHNR, FQNEAQ (reference sequence). V was clipped by 8 bases and J by 0 bases; unmatched bases: 10. CDR3 size: 16 residues. The CDR3 DNA reads as TGTGCCAGCGGTATAATTAGCGGGGTGAGCACAGATACGCAGTATTTT. Translated: CASGIISGVSTDTQYF. Together with reference TRBV7-9 and TRBJ2-3, the CDR3 gives the full variable domain: DTGVSQNPRHKITKRGQNVTFRCDPISEHNRLYWYRQTLGQGPEFLTYFQNEAQLEKSRLLSDRFSAERPKGSFSTLEIQRTEQGDSAMYLCASGIISGVSTDTQYFGPGTRLTVL.

The sample holds a few counts of this clone. The chain couples TRBV28 to TRBJ1-4, with no clear D. CDR1 MDHEN and CDR2 SYDVKM come from the germline V gene. The V end lost 4 bases, the J end lost 4 bases, and 7 bases lay between the germline ends. This CDR3 contains 13 residues. The CDR3 here is CASSSGVNEKLFF. CDR3 sequence (DNA): TGTGCCAGCAGTTCCGGGGTTAATGAAAAACTGTTTTTT.

This chain uses TRBV20-1 with TRBJ1-2, with D possibly TRBD1 on 6 matching bases. Germline CDR1 reads DFQATT; CDR2 reads SNEGSKA (reference sequence). The CDR3 covers 13 residues. The V end was cut by 3 bases, the J end by 3 bases, with 11 bases between. The CDR3 DNA reads TGCAGTGCTAGTCAGGGGCGGGACTATGGCTACACCTTC. Amino acid sequence: CSASQGRDYGYTF.

This clone was counted once. The V call is TRBV9, the J call TRBJ2-5, with 9 nucleotides matching TRBD1. With 0 bases clipped from V and 5 bases from J, the junction kept 5 bases outside the gene matches. From germline, CDR1 is SGDLS and CDR2 YYNGEE. This CDR3 region has 15 residues. DNA for the CDR3: TGTGCCAGCAGCGTAGTTGGACAGGGGACGGAGACCCAGTACTTC. It translates to CASSVVGQGTETQYF.

The rearrangement links TRBV3-1 (or the pseudogene TRBV3-2) to TRBJ1-2; 7 nucleotides match TRBD1. V lost 5 bases and J lost 2; bases outside the gene matches: 8. Looked up from germline, CDR1 is LGHDT and CDR2 is YNNKEL (reference sequence). The CDR3 runs to 15 residues. The CDR3 sequence is CASSASHRGNYGYTF. The CDR3 DNA follows: TGTGCCAGCAGCGCCTCTCACAGGGGAAACTATGGCTACACCTTC.